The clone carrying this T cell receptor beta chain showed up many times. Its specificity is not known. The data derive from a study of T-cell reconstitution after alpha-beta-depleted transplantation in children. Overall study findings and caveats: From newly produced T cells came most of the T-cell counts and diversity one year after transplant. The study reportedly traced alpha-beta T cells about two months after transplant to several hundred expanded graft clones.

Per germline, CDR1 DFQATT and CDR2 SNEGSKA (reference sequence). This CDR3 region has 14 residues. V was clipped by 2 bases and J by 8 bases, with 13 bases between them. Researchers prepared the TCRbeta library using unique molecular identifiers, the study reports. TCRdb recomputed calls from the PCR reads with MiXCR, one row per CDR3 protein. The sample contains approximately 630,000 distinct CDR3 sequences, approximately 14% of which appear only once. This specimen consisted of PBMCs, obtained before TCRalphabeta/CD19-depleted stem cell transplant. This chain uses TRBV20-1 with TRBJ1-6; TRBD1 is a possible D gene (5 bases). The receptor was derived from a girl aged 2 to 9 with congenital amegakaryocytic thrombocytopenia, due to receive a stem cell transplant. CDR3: CSARTRDGDSPLHF. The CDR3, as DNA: TGCAGTGCTAGAACCCGGGACGGGGATTCACCCCTCCACTTT.